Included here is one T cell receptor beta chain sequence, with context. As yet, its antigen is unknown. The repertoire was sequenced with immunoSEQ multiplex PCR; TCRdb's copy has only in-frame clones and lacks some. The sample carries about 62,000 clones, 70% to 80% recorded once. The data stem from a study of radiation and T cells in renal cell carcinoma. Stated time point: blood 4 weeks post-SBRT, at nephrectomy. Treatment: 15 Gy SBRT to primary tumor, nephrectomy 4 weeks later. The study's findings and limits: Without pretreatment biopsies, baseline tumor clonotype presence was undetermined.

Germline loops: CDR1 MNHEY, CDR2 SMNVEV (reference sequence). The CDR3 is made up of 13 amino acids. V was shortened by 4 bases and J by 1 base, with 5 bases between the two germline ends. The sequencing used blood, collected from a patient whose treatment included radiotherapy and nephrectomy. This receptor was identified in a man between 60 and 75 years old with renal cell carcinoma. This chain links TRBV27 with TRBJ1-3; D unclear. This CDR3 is CASSWGSGNTIYF. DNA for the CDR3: TGTGCCAGCAGTTGGGGTTCTGGAAACACCATATATTTT.